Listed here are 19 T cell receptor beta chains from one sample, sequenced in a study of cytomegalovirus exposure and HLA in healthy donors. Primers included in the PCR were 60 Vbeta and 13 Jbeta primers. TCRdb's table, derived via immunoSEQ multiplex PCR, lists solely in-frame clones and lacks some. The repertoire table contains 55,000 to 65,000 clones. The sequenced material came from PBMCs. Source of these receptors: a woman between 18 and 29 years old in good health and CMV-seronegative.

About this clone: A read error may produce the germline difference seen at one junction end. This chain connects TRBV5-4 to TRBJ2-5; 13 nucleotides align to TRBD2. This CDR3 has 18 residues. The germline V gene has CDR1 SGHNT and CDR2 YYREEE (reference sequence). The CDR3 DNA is TGTACCAGCAGCCGCCGGACTAGCGGGAGTTTCGGGCAAGAGACCCAGTACTTC. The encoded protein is CTSSRRTSGSFGQETQYF.

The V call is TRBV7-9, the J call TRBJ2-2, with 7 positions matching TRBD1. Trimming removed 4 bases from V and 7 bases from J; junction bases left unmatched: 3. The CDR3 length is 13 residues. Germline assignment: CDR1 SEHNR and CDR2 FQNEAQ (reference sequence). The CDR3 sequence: CASSSDRDGELFF. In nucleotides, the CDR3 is TGTGCCAGCAGCTCAGACAGGGACGGGGAGCTGTTTTTT.

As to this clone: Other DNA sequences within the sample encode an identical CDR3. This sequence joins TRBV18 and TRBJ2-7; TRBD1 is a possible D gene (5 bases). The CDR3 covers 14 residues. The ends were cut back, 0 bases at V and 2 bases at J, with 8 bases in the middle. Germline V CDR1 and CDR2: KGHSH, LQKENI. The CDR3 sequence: CASSPPGRAYEQYF. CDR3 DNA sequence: TGTGCCAGCTCACCACCGGGGCGTGCCTACGAGCAGTACTTC.

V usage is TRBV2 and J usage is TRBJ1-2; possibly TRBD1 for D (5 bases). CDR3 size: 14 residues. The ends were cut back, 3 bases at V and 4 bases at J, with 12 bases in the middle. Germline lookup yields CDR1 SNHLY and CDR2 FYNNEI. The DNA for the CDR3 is TGTGCCAGCAGTGACGAGTTAGGGGTCTATGGCTACACCTTC. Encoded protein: CASSDELGVYGYTF.

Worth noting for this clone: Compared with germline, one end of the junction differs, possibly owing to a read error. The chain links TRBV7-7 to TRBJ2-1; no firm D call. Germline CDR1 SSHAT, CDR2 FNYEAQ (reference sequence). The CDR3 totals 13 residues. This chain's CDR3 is CASSLERGNEQFF. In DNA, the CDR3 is TGTGCTAGCAGCTTAGAGAGAGGCAATGAGCAGTTCTTC. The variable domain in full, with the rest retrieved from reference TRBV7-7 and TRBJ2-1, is GAGVSQSPRYKVTKRGQDVTLRCDPISSHATLYWYQQALGQGPEFLTYFNYEAQPDKSGLPSDRFSAERPEGSISTLTIQRTEQRDSAMYRCASSLERGNEQFFGPGTRLTVL.

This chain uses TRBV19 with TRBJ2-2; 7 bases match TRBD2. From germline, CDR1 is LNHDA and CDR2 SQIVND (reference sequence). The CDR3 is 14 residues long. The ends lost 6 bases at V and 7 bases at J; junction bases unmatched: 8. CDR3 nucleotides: TGTGCCAGTAGCTGGGGGAGGGCCAGCGGGGAGCTGTTTTTT. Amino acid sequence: CASSWGRASGELFF. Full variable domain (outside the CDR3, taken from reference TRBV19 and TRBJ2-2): DGGITQSPKYLFRKEGQNVTLSCEQNLNHDAMYWYRQDPGQGLRLIYYSQIVNDFQKGDIAEGYSVSREKKESFPLTVTSAQKNPTAFYLCASSWGRASGELFFGEGSRLTVL.

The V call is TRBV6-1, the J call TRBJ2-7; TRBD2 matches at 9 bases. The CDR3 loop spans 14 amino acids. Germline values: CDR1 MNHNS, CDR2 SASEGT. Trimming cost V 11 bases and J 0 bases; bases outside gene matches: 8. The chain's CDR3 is CAVALAGSSYEQYF. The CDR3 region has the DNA TGTGCCGTCGCCCTAGCGGGGAGCTCCTACGAGCAGTACTTC.

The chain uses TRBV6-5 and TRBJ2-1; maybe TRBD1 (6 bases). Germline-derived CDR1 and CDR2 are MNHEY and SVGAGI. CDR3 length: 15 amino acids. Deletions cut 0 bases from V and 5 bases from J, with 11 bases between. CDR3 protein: CASSYSRAGDNEQFF. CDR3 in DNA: TGTGCCAGCAGTTACTCGAGGGCAGGGGACAATGAGCAGTTCTTC.

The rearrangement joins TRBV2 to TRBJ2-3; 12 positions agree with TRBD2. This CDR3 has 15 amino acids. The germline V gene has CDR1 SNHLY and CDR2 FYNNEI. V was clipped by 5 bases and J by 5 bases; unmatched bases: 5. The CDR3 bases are TGTGCCAGCAGTCTACTAGCGGGAGGTGGAGATACGCAGTATTTT. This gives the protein CASSLLAGGGDTQYF.

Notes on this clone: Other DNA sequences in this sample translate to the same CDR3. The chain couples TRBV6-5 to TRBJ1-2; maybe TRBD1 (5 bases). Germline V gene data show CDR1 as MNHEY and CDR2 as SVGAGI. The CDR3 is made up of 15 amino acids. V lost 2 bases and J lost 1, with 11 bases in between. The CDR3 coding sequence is TGTGCCAGCAGTTACAGTGCAGGGATTAACTATGGCTACACCTTC. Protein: CASSYSAGINYGYTF.

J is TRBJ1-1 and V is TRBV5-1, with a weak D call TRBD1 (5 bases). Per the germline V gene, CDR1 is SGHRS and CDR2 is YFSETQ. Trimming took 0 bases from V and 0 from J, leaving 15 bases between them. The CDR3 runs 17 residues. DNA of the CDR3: TGCGCCAGCAGCTTGGAAGGGCAGGGAAGGATGAACACTGAAGCTTTCTTT. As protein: CASSLEGQGRMNTEAFF.

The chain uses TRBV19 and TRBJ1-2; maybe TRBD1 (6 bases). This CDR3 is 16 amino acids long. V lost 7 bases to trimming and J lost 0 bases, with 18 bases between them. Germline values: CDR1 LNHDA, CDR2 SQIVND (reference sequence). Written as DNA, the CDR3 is TGTGCCAGTACACGAAGCACAGGGAAGACTAACTATGGCTACACCTTC. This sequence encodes CASTRSTGKTNYGYTF.

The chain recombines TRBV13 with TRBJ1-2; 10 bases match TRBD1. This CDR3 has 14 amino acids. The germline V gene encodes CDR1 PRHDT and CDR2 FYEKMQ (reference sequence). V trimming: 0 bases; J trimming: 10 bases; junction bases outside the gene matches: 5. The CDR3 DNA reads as TGTGCCAGCAGCTTAGGGTGGACAGGGGGGGACTACACCTTC. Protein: CASSLGWTGGDYTF.

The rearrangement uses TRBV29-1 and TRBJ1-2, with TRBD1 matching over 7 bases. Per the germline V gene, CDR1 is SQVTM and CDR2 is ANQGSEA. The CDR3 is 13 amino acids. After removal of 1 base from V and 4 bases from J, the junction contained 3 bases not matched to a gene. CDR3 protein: CSVEGGDSYGYTF. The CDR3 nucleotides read TGCAGCGTTGAAGGAGGGGACAGCTATGGCTACACCTTC.

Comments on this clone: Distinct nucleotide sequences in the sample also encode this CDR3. For the CDR3, the DNA is TGTGCCAGTAGGCAGGCAGGGAATTCACCCCTCCACTTT. This gives the protein CASRQAGNSPLHF. This rearrangement joins TRBV19 to TRBJ1-6, with D perhaps TRBD1 (5 bases). The germline gives CDR1 LNHDA, CDR2 SQIVND (reference sequence). V was pared by 6 bases and J by 7 bases, with 10 bases between. This CDR3 comprises 13 residues.

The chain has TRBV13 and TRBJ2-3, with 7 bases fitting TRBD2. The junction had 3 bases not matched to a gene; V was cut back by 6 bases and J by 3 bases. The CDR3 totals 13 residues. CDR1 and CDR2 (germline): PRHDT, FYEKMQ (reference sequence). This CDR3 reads CASSLGGTDTQYF. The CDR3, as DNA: TGTGCCAGCAGTCTCGGGGGGACAGATACGCAGTATTTT. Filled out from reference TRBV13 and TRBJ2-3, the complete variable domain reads AAGVIQSPRHLIKEKRETATLKCYPIPRHDTVYWYQQGPGQDPQFLISFYEKMQSDKGSIPDRFSAQQFSDYHSELNMSSLELGDSALYFCASSLGGTDTQYFGPGTRLTVL.

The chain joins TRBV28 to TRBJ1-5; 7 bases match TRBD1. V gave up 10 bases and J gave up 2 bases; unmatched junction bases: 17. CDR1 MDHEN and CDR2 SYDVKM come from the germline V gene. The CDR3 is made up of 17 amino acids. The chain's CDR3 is CATRLDRPFLGNQPQHF. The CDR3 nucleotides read TGTGCCACCCGGCTGGACAGGCCCTTTCTCGGCAATCAGCCCCAGCATTTT.

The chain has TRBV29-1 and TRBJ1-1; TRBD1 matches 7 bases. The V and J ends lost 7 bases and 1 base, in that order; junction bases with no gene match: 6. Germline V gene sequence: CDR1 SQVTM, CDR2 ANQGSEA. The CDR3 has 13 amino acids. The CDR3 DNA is TGCAGCGCGTTCGACAGGGCGAACACTGAAGCTTTCTTT. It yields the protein CSAFDRANTEAFF.

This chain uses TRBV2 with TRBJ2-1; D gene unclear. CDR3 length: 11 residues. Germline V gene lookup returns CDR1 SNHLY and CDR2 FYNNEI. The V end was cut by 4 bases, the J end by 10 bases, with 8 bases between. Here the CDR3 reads CASSVSREQFF. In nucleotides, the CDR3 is TGTGCCAGCAGTGTTAGCCGCGAGCAGTTCTTC. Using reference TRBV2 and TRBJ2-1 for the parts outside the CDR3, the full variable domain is EPEVTQTPSHQVTQMGQEVILRCVPISNHLYFYWYRQILGQKVEFLVSFYNNEISEKSEIFDDQFSVERPDGSNFTLKIRSTKLEDSAMYFCASSVSREQFFGPGTRLTVL.